The 2 T cell receptor beta chains below come from one sample, sequenced in a study of CXCR3-negative and CXCR3-positive naive CD8 T cells. Via 5' RACE with UMI labels, TRB cDNA libraries were prepared. TCRdb reprocessed the 5' RACE reads, with one entry per CDR3 protein and no DNA. There are approximately 74,000 distinct CDR3 sequences in the sample, with roughly 1.4% held by the top ten. The sample consisted of naive CXCR3- CD8+ T cells from blood. Subset reported: CD45RO-CCR7+CD27+CD95- naive CD8+ T cells lacking CXCR3 (TNR3-). Source of these receptors: a human donor in good health. Some clones in this sample may be carry-over from other donors' samples.

V is TRBV10-3 and J is TRBJ2-7; TCRdb's assignment of TRBD2 cannot be checked, as there is no DNA. In germline, CDR1 is ENHRY, CDR2 SYGVKD. CDR3 length equals 13 residues. This CDR3 is CAISASHWDEQYF.

V and J are TRBV3-1 and TRBJ2-1. There are 13 residues in the CDR3. Per the germline V gene, CDR1 is LGHDT and CDR2 is YNNKEL (reference sequence). The CDR3 loop reads CASSQDLGLEQFF.